The entry that follows covers one TCR beta chain sequence. Controls had myeloablative marrow grafts with methotrexate and calcineurin inhibitor, sampled at 1 year. This specimen comes from a study of T cells after posttransplantation cyclophosphamide. Trimming took off 3 bases at V and 1 base at J, with 9 bases between the two ends. Germline-derived CDR1 and CDR2 are ENHRY and SYGVKD. The CDR3 runs to 14 residues. Sequencing was performed with immunoSEQ multiplex PCR; in TCRdb, only in-frame clones are kept and a portion is missing. In the table there are 15,000 to 17,000 clones, 84% of which are singletons.

The clonotype comes from a male patient younger than 35 who received an allogeneic stem cell transplant from a related donor, was CMV-positive, and had no GVHD. These T cells may partly come from the graft donor. The rearrangement joins TRBV10-3 to TRBJ1-1; no firm D call. The input for sequencing was PBMCs, taken 350 to 400 days after allogeneic stem cell transplant with calcineurin inhibitor and methotrexate. The CDR3 bases are TGTGCCATCAGTGACAGGCACGCGAACACTGAAGCTTTCTTT. This codes for CAISDRHANTEAFF.